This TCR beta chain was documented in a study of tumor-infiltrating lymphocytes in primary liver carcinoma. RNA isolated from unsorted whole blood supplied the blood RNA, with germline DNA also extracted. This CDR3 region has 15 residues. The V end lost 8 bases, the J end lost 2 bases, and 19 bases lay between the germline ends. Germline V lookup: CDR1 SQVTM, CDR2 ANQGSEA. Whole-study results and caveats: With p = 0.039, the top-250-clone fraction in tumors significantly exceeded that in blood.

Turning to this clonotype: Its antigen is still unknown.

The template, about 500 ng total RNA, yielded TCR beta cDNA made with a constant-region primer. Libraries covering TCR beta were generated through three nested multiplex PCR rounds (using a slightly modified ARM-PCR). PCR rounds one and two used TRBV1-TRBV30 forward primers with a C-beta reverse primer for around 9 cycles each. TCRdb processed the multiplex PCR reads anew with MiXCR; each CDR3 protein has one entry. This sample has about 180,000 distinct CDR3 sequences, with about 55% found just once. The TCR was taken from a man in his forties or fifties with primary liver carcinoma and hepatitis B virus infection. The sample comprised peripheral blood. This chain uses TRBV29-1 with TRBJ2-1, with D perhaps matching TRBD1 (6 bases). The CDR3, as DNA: TGCAGCTACTCCTTGGGCTCAGGGGCCTACAATGAGCAGTTCTTC. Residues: CSYSLGSGAYNEQFF.